This record looks at one T cell receptor beta chain sequence and its context. This clone appeared once. Its antigen remains unidentified. Nothing much larger sits one base from this clone, and base qualities are not available. Healthy HIV-negative adults with no recently reported acute infections or vaccinations were included as donors. All donors were Caucasian adults living in Nashville, Tennessee, USA. CD4+ T cells were enriched by magnetic negative selection; naive cells were then positively selected on CD45RA, and the negative fraction formed the memory subset. After blood collection by leukapheresis, PBMCs were isolated using Ficoll-Histopaque density gradient centrifugation and then cryopreserved in the vapor phase of liquid nitrogen. Analytical flow cytometry was used to check the purity and quantity of each magnetically sorted T cell population. Genomic DNA was isolated from each sorted fraction and quantified by UV absorbance on a Nanodrop 2000c.

This entry comes from a study of shared clonotypes between healthy human individuals (dated by TCRdb to the early 2020s). Broadly, across the study: Three men and a couple of women, aged 18 to 49 years, made up the cohort. Blood TCR repertoires of roughly 5 healthy adults were deeply sequenced to estimate repertoire size and the extent of clonotype sharing between individuals. Per donor, three plates each were used for CD4 naive and CD4 memory, two for CD8 naive, and one for CD8 memory. Libraries were prepared and TCR repertoires were sequenced by different laboratories using diverse techniques, in order to increase sequencing depth and limit assay-specific biases. Each donor's leukapheresis produced roughly between about 0.85 and 10 billion PBMCs.

Using the deep immunoSEQ assay, TCR CDR3 regions were amplified from genomic DNA by multiplex PCR. Extracted genomic DNA from each cell subset was distributed evenly across all wells of several immunoSEQ 96-well plates, and each plate was treated as a replicate. For sorted subsets, roughly 200 ng genomic DNA, equal to tens of thousands of T cell genomes, was loaded into each replicate PCR. The purified libraries were quantified using a Qubit 3.0 fluorometer, sized with a Bioanalyzer 2100, and then quantified again using the KAPA Library Quantification kit. Every immunoSEQ 96-well plate was sequenced on a separate single-read 150-cycle Illumina NextSeq 550 flow cell. The authors' pipeline ran thus. Because only junctional sequences without quality scores were contained in the immunoSEQ output, filtering matching that applied to full-length reads could not be performed. To assign V/J genes and CDR3, sequences were annotated using PyIR, a Python wrapper for IgBLAST v1.9, with IMGT germline references. Any read was removed if the V/J assignment was weak (E-value above 1e-6), the CDR3 was missing, or the read contained stop codons, out-of-frame junctions, or ambiguous translated residues. V3J clonotypes were defined as sequences sharing the same inferred V gene, J gene, and CDR3 amino acid sequence. Percentage overlap between repertoires was calculated by dividing the number of shared unique clonotypes by the size of the smaller repertoire. Three approaches were used to assess repertoire richness: RTK rarefaction, the Chao1 estimator, and Recon v2.1 estimates of unobserved clonotypes. For all TCRbeta clonotypes obtained by the gDNA method from a few donors, generation probabilities were computed with OLGA. This is the immuneACCESS table as TCRdb keeps it, with only in-frame sequences that have V and J called. A part of the clones is gone; compared with another copy, unresolved V genes explain less than half, and the rest is unexplained. Clonal size and the V and J genes are those of that table, whereas D and trimming came from the DNA. For this sample the table gives under 1,100,000 clones, of which more than 60% were detected only once. The top ten constitute approximately 1.5% of the sample.

What the study reported, not specific to this receptor: Naive subsets generally had larger estimated clonotype richness than memory subsets. Sampling was restricted to blood, and TCR repertoires in tissues likely differ from the TCR repertoires found in blood. Pairwise subsampling indicated that sequencing depth was expected to affect the degree of clonotype sharing among donors. Higher generation probabilities were observed for clonotypes shared by all four sorted-subset donors than for non-shared clonotypes. Rarefaction of sorted-subset datasets indicated incomplete sequencing despite the large sequencing depth. The genetic and exposure-history diversity represented was limited by the small number of donors. Sharing across a few donors was observed for around 5% of naive CD4, 3% to 3.5% of naive CD8, roughly 2.4% of memory CD4, and roughly 0.4% of memory CD8 clonotypes.

V is clipped by 4 bases and J by 2 bases, and the sequence between their germline boundaries is 11 bases long. The CDR3 measures 14 amino acids from cysteine to phenylalanine. The sequence is cut down to CDR3 DNA, 42 bases in frame from base 1. The germline V gene (reference sequence) sets CDR1 to LNHDA and CDR2 to SQIVND. The rearrangement combines TRBV19 with TRBJ1-1, and the D gene may be TRBD1, 5 bases matching. Sequencing input: memory CD4+ T cells sorted from blood. What this sample's cell subset or site label stands for: CD45RA-negative fraction. The clonotype originates from a man aged 18 to 29 in good health. CDR3 reads: CASSRPQGNTEAFF. The bases read TGTGCCAGTAGTAGACCCCAGGGTAACACTGAAGCTTTCTTT.